This passage covers 22 T cell receptor beta chains from one sample sequenced in a study of T cell repertoires in cytomegalovirus infection. In TCRdb, the reads were re-called with MiXCR into one record per CDR3 protein. The profile shows fewer than 350,000 distinct CDR3 sequences, about a sixth of them singletons. Sequencing was performed on PBMCs. Receptors were obtained from a human donor in good health (CMV status not recorded). Some clones in this sample may be carry-over from other donors' samples.

The rearrangement joins TRBV5-4 to TRBJ1-2, with TRBD1 identical over 9 bases. This CDR3 is 14 amino acids long. Germline lookup yields CDR1 SGHNT and CDR2 YYREEE (reference sequence). Losses at the gene ends were 3 bases for V and 6 bases for J; bases not matched to a gene: 6. Here the CDR3 DNA reads TGTGCCAGCAGCTGGGGACAGGGAGACGATGGCTACACCTTC. This sequence encodes CASSWGQGDDGYTF.

This clonotype was observed a handful of times. This chain connects TRBV6-1 to TRBJ2-3, with D possibly matching TRBD2 (5 bases). The CDR3 spans 14 residues. The ends were cut back, 6 bases at V and 5 bases at J, with 15 bases in the middle. Germline CDR1 is MNHNS and CDR2 is SASEGT. CDR3 amino acids: CASRRTGIIDTQYF. DNA for the CDR3: TGTGCCAGCAGGAGGACGGGGATTATAGATACGCAGTATTTT.

This clonotype was observed a few times. The J gene is TRBJ2-2, the V gene TRBV27; TRBD2 matches 11 bases. V was pared by 7 bases and J by 5 bases, with 6 bases of the junction left unmatched. The CDR3 covers 15 residues. The germline V gene has CDR1 MNHEY and CDR2 SMNVEV (reference sequence). CDR3 protein: CASNLAGGWTGELFF. For the CDR3, the DNA is TGTGCCAGCAATCTAGCGGGGGGATGGACCGGGGAGCTGTTTTTT.

This clonotype turned up a few times. This rearrangement joins TRBV15 to TRBJ1-3, with TRBD1 as a possible D gene (6 bases). This CDR3 comprises 19 residues. Trimming cost V 0 bases and J 0 bases, with 18 bases left between them. In germline, CDR1 is LNHNV, CDR2 YYDKDF (reference sequence). This chain's CDR3 is CATSRDRVGAESSGNTIYF. In DNA form, the CDR3 reads TGTGCCACCAGCAGAGATCGTGTGGGGGCGGAGAGCTCTGGAAACACCATATATTTT.

The chain carries TRBV2 and TRBJ1-5; possibly TRBD1 for D (5 bases). Germline values: CDR1 SNHLY, CDR2 FYNNEI. CDR3 length: 16 residues. V gave up 1 base and J gave up 3 bases, with 13 bases separating them. CDR3 bases: TGTGCCAGCAGTGAAGTGGGGGTAATGGCCAATCAGCCCCAGCATTTT. This encodes CASSEVGVMANQPQHF. Looking up the rest from reference TRBV2 and TRBJ1-5 gives the full variable domain: EPEVTQTPSHQVTQMGQEVILRCVPISNHLYFYWYRQILGQKVEFLVSFYNNEISEKSEIFDDQFSVERPDGSNFTLKIRSTKLEDSAMYFCASSEVGVMANQPQHFGDGTRLSIL.

This clonotype was seen repeatedly, ten times or more. The chain employs TRBV11-1 and TRBJ2-2, with TRBD1 matching over 7 bases. The germline gives CDR1 SGHAT, CDR2 FQDESV (reference sequence). CDR3 length: 14 residues. Trimming took 3 bases from V and 6 from J; bases not matched to a gene: 4. This chain's CDR3 is CASSLDRLAGELFF. The CDR3 DNA reads TGTGCCAGCAGCTTGGACAGGCTCGCCGGGGAGCTGTTTTTT.

The J gene is TRBJ2-7, the V gene TRBV11-2; D is possibly TRBD2 (5 bases). The CDR3 spans 19 residues. V lost 1 base, J lost 0 bases, and 22 bases lay in between. CDR1 is SGHAT, CDR2 FQNNGV, per germline. CDR3 bases: TGTGCCAGCAGCTTAGCCCCCCCGGGGAGAGGGCCTGTCTCCTACGAGCAGTACTTC. Its protein is CASSLAPPGRGPVSYEQYF. Full variable domain (remainder filled in from reference TRBV11-2 and TRBJ2-7): EAGVAQSPRYKIIEKRQSVAFWCNPISGHATLYWYQQILGQGPKLLIQFQNNGVVDDSQLPKDRFSAERLKGVDSTLKIQPAKLEDSAVYLCASSLAPPGRGPVSYEQYFGPGTRLTVT.

There are many counts of this clonotype. The chain recombines TRBV7-2 with TRBJ1-2; 9 bases match TRBD1. After removal of 5 bases from V and 10 bases from J, the junction contained 14 bases not matched to a gene. Per the germline V gene, CDR1 is SGHTA and CDR2 is FQGNSA. The CDR3 totals 15 residues. CDR3 bases: TGTGCCAGCAGCCCAAGTCCGGGACAGGGCCGACCCTACACCTTC. Translated, it gives CASSPSPGQGRPYTF.

This clonotype was detected a few times. The chain is built from TRBV6-6 and TRBJ1-5; 9 nucleotides line up with TRBD1. Germline CDR1 and CDR2: MNHNY and SVGAGI (reference sequence). The CDR3 is 15 residues long. The trim removed 7 bases at V and 9 bases at J, leaving 13 bases unmatched. The DNA of the CDR3 is TGTGCCAGCATTCCCGGGGGACAGGGAGAGGGGCCCCAGCATTTT. Translated, it gives CASIPGGQGEGPQHF.

This clonotype occurred a few times. The V gene is TRBV7-9, the J gene TRBJ1-1; 10 nucleotides align to TRBD1. Germline assignment: CDR1 SEHNR and CDR2 FQNEAQ (reference sequence). The CDR3 has 15 amino acids. Trimming cost V 5 bases and J 5 bases; bases outside gene matches: 8. CDR3 coding DNA: TGTGCCAGCAGCCCCCCATCGGGACAGGGGACTGAAGCTTTCTTT. Protein: CASSPPSGQGTEAFF. The entire variable domain, with the rest obtained from reference TRBV7-9 and TRBJ1-1, is as follows: DTGVSQNPRHKITKRGQNVTFRCDPISEHNRLYWYRQTLGQGPEFLTYFQNEAQLEKSRLLSDRFSAERPKGSFSTLEIQRTEQGDSAMYLCASSPPSGQGTEAFFGQGTRLTVV.

A word on this clonotype: A much larger clone lies one base from this, so it may be a read error. The chain recombines TRBV25-1 with TRBJ2-5, with D unclear. The germline V gene encodes CDR1 MGHDK and CDR2 SYGVNS. This CDR3 has 15 residues. The CDR3 bases are TGTACCAGCAGTGATGTCGCCGGACCTCAAGAGACCCAGTACTTC. It codes for CTSSDVAGPQETQYF. The entire variable domain, with the rest obtained from reference TRBV25-1 and TRBJ2-5, is as follows: EADIYQTPRYLVIGTGKKITLECSQTMGHDKMYWYQQDPGMELHLIHYSYGVNSTEKGDLSSESTVSRIRTEHFPLTLESARPSHTSQYLCTSSDVAGPQETQYFGPGTRLLVL.

The chain links TRBV7-9 to TRBJ2-3; TRBD2 matches at 11 bases. This CDR3 spans 15 amino acids. CDR1 is SEHNR and CDR2 is FQNEAQ in the germline V gene (reference sequence). The V gene end was trimmed by 4 bases and the J gene end by 2 bases; junction bases not matched to a gene: 2. CDR3 nucleotides: TGTGCCAGCAGCTCACTAGCGGGGGTCACAGATACGCAGTATTTT. It is translated as CASSSLAGVTDTQYF.

This clonotype was seen only a few times. This rearrangement joins TRBV18 to TRBJ2-3; D is possibly TRBD1 (5 bases). The CDR3 loop spans 14 amino acids. Germline CDR1 reads KGHSH; CDR2 reads LQKENI. The germline V and J ends were trimmed by 1 base and 1 base, with 6 bases remaining between them. The CDR3: CASSPLQGTDTQYF. As DNA, the CDR3 is TGTGCCAGCTCACCACTACAGGGCACAGATACGCAGTATTTT.

The chain carries TRBV12-3 or TRBV12-4 and TRBJ2-4; 8 bases match TRBD1. The CDR3 covers 13 residues. Losses at the gene ends were 5 bases for V and 9 bases for J; bases not matched to a gene: 6. CDR3 loop: CASSTTGESIQYF. As DNA, the CDR3 is TGTGCCAGCAGTACGACAGGGGAGAGCATTCAGTACTTC.

The table lists this clonotype with many counts. The chain carries TRBV7-8 and TRBJ1-2; D is unresolved. The CDR3 has 14 amino acids. V lost 2 bases and J lost 3, with 10 bases in between. The germline CDR1 and CDR2 sequences are SGHVS and FQNEAQ. CDR3 protein: CASSLYGLDYGYTF. CDR3 in DNA: TGTGCCAGCAGCTTATACGGACTGGACTATGGCTACACCTTC.

The rearrangement joins TRBV28 to TRBJ1-6, with 8 bases matching TRBD1. With V trimmed by 5 bases and J by 9 bases, 9 bases remained unmatched. Germline lookup yields CDR1 MDHEN and CDR2 SYDVKM. The CDR3 loop spans 15 amino acids. CDR3 residues: CASSLQTGGSSPLHF. The CDR3 DNA is TGTGCCAGCAGTCTACAAACAGGGGGGTCTTCACCCCTCCACTTT.

V is TRBV20-1 and J is TRBJ2-3; TRBD2 agrees at 8 bases. CDR1 and CDR2 (germline): DFQATT, SNEGSKA (reference sequence). The CDR3 extends over 18 amino acids. Germline trimming cut 1 base from V and 2 bases from J; bases unmatched to any gene: 14. The CDR3 loop reads CSARVQERLATYTDTQYF. The CDR3 nucleotides read TGCAGTGCTAGAGTCCAGGAACGACTAGCGACCTACACAGATACGCAGTATTTT.

The gene calls are TRBV4-3 and TRBJ2-7, with D uncertain. The ends were cut back, 0 bases at V and 0 bases at J, with 18 bases in the middle. CDR1 is LGHNA and CDR2 is YSLEER in the germline V gene. The CDR3 totals 18 residues. For the CDR3, the DNA is TGCGCCAGCAGCCAAGAGAGACCCTTTCCTACGAGCTCCTACGAGCAGTACTTC. This translates into CASSQERPFPTSSYEQYF.

This clonotype has more than one count but fewer than ten. The chain uses TRBV4-1 and TRBJ2-3; TRBD2 agrees at 14 bases. The trim removed 4 bases at V and 4 bases at J, leaving 1 base unmatched. The germline gives CDR1 MGHRA, CDR2 YSYEKL. The CDR3 spans 15 residues. CDR3 sequence reads: CASSRGLAGADTQYF. CDR3 sequence (DNA): TGCGCCAGCAGCCGGGGACTAGCGGGGGCAGATACGCAGTATTTT.

This clonotype was observed many times. The chain combines TRBV7-2 with TRBJ1-2; tentative D call: TRBD1 (6 bases). The germline V gene encodes CDR1 SGHTA and CDR2 FQGNSA. Deletions cut 5 bases from V and 0 bases from J, with 13 bases between. This CDR3 is built from 15 residues. The CDR3 coding sequence is TGTGCCAGCAGCCGAGGAGGGGGACCTAACTATGGCTACACCTTC. Translation: CASSRGGGPNYGYTF.

The sample holds a few counts of this clonotype. This rearrangement joins TRBV12-3 or TRBV12-4 to TRBJ1-2; TRBD1 matches 8 bases. With 6 bases clipped from V and 0 bases from J, the junction kept 24 bases outside the gene matches. CDR3 length equals 21 residues. CDR3 in DNA: TGTGCCAGCAGACCACCCGGGACAGGACTTCGTACGCCTAATACTAACTATGGCTACACCTTC. This encodes CASRPPGTGLRTPNTNYGYTF.

This clonotype was observed at least ten times. The chain combines TRBV7-2 with TRBJ1-4; TRBD1 matches at 9 bases. J lost 14 bases, V lost 5 bases, and 12 bases had no gene match. The CDR3 extends over 14 amino acids. CDR1 and CDR2 from the germline V gene are SGHTA and FQGNSA. CDR3 bases: TGTGCCAGCAGCCTTAGGACAGGGGCGGAACGTCTGTTTTTT. Protein sequence: CASSLRTGAERLFF.